This TCR beta chain came from a study of T-cell memory formation after mild COVID-19. Whole-study context: The TCR clusters were mostly specific to one donor. Study conclusions and caveats: Most CD4+ clones that shrank were in CM and EM, while CD8+ ones turned up in EMRA. Clones contracting across day 15 to 85 had a balanced CD4/CD8 profile; later expanding clones leaned CD4+.

Notes on this clonotype: Its antigen remains unidentified.

After 5'RACE with constant-segment primers, TCR alpha and TCR beta cDNA libraries carrying sample barcodes and UMIs were obtained. TCRdb passed the 5' RACE reads through MiXCR, listing each CDR3 protein once. Here the sample spans around 440,000 distinct CDR3 sequences, around a sixth being singletons. Unmatched junction bases numbered 5, after V lost 6 bases and J lost 1 base. The CDR3 spans 13 residues. Germline CDR1 is DFQATT and CDR2 is SNEGSKA (reference sequence). This chain uses TRBV20-1 with TRBJ1-1, with TRBD1 matching 7 bases. Sequenced material: PBMCs or a T cell subset sorted from them (not recorded which). The TCR originated in an adult woman who had mild COVID-19 (a few samples of this study predate the infection). Cell type and time point are not known. CDR3 sequence (DNA): TGCAGTGCCTCCGGGACAGCGAACACTGAAGCTTTCTTT. Its translation: CSASGTANTEAFF.